This T cell receptor beta chain emerged from a study of shared clonotypes between healthy human individuals. The germline gives CDR1 SGHTA, CDR2 FQGNSA. The V segment lost 4 bases and the J segment 5 bases; nucleotides outside the gene matches: 9. The CDR3 totals 16 residues. Naive CD8 cells lacked CD45RO and underwent positive selection for CCR7, leaving out terminally differentiated effector memory CD45RA+ cells. Study-wide results and caveats: Sampling covered nothing but blood. Tissue TCR repertoires likely differ from those found in blood. Sorted-subset sequencing, rarefaction showed, was incomplete despite large depth. A handful of donors shared about 4.5% of their naive CD4 clonotypes.

On this clone: The antigen remains unidentified.

Here immunoSEQ multiplex PCR was the method, and the copy in TCRdb shows in-frame clones only, minus some. Of under 2,000,000 clones detected, less than 95% appear once; the ten largest clones hold approximately 1.2%. Sequences were obtained from naive CD8+ T cells sorted from blood. This clonotype was sampled from a man aged 18-30 years in good health. This chain links TRBV7-2 with TRBJ2-2, with TRBD1 identical over 8 bases. The chain's CDR3 is CASSYLTGVETGELFF. CDR3 DNA: TGTGCCAGCAGCTACTTGACAGGGGTGGAGACCGGGGAGCTGTTTTTT.